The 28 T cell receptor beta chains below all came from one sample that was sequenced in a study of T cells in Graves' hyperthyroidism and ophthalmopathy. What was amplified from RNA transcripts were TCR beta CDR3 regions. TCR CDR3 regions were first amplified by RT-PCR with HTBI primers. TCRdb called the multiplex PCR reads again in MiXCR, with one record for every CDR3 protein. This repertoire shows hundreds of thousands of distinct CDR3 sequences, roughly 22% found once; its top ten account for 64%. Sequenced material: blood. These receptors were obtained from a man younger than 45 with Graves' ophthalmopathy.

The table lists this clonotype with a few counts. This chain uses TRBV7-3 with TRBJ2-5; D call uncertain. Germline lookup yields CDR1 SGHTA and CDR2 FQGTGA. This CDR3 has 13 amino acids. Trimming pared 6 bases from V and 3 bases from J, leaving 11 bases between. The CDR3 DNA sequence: TGTGCCAGCAGTCCTACGCTTAAAGAGACCCAGTACTTC. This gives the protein CASSPTLKETQYF.

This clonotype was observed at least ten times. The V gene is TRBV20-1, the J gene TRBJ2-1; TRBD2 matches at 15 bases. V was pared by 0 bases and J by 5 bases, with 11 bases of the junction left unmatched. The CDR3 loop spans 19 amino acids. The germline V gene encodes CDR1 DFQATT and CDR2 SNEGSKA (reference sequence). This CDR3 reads CSARDSGLAGGLSHNEQFF. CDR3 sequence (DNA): TGCAGTGCTAGAGACTCTGGACTAGCGGGAGGGCTAAGCCACAATGAGCAGTTCTTC.

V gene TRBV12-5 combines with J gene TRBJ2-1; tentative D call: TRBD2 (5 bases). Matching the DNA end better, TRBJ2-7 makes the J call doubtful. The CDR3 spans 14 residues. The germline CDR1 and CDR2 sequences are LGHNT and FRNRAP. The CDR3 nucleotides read TGTGCTAGTGGCAACCAATTCCCCGGGAATGAGCAGTACTTC. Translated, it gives CASGNQFPGNEQYF.

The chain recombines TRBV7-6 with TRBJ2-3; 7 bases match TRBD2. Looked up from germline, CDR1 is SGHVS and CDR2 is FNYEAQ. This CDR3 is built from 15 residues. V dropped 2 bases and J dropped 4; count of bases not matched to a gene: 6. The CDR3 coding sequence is TGTGCCAGCAGCTTACATGCGGGAGCGTCAGATACGCAGTATTTT. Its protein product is CASSLHAGASDTQYF.

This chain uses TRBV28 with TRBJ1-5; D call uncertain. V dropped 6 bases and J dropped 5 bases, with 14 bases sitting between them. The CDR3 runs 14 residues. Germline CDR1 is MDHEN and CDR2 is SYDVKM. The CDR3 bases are TGTGCCAGCAGCACCCTGGAGGGTCATCAGCCCCAGCATTTT. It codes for CASSTLEGHQPQHF.

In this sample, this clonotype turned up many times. The DNA of the CDR3 is TGCAGTGCCTCACTGGGCCGCACAGATACGCAGTATTTT. Its protein is CSASLGRTDTQYF. This sequence joins TRBV20-1 and TRBJ2-3, with D unclear. V shed 6 bases and J shed 1 base, with 11 bases lying between them. Germline CDR1 and CDR2: DFQATT and SNEGSKA (reference sequence). The length of the CDR3 is 13 residues.

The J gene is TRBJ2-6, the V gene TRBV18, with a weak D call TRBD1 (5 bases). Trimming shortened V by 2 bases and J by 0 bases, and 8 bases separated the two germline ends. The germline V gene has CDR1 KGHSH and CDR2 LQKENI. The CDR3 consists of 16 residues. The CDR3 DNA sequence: TGTGCCAGCTCACCAGACAGAAACTCTGGGGCCAACGTCCTGACTTTC. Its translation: CASSPDRNSGANVLTF.

The DNA of the CDR3 is TGTGCCAGCAGCTTGGGGGAACCCACAGATACGCAGTATTTT. It encodes CASSLGEPTDTQYF. The chain has TRBV11-1 and TRBJ2-3; either TRBD1 or TRBD2 may fit D (5 bases each). This CDR3 region has 14 residues. The V and J ends lost 3 bases and 2 bases respectively, with 9 bases between them. Germline-derived CDR1 and CDR2 are SGHAT and FQDESV (reference sequence).

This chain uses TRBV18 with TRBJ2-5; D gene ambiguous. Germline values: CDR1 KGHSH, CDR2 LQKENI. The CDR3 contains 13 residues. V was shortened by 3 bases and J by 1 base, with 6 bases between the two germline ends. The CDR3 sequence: CASSPWTQETQYF. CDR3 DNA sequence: TGTGCCAGCTCACCCTGGACCCAAGAGACCCAGTACTTC.

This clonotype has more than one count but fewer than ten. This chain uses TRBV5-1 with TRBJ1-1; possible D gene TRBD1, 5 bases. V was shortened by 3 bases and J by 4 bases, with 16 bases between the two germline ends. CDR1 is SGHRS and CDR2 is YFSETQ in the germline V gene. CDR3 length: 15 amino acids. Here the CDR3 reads CASSYGPGRGTEAFF. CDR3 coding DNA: TGCGCCAGCAGCTACGGACCAGGGCGAGGCACTGAAGCTTTCTTT.

CDR3 sequence: CSVEDGDYLTDTQYF. CDR3 coding DNA: TGCAGCGTTGAAGATGGGGACTACCTCACAGATACGCAGTATTTT. The J gene is TRBJ2-3, the V gene TRBV29-1; the match to TRBD2 covers 7 bases. Germline CDR1 reads SQVTM; CDR2 reads ANQGSEA. The CDR3 length is 15 residues. V gave up 0 bases and J gave up 2 bases; unmatched junction bases: 5.

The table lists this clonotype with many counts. The CDR3: CASRRGGLAGEHGTSTDTQYF. DNA for the CDR3: TGTGCCAGCAGGAGGGGAGGACTAGCGGGAGAGCACGGAACTAGCACAGATACGCAGTATTTT. The V gene is TRBV12-3 or TRBV12-4, the J gene TRBJ2-3; 13 bases are shared with TRBD2. J lost 0 bases, V lost 6 bases, and 18 bases had no gene match. The CDR3 totals 21 residues.

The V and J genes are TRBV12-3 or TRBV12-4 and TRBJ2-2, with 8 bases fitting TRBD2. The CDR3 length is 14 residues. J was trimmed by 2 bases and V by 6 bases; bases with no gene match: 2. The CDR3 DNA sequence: TGTGCCAGCAGGAGCGGGAGAAACACCGGGGAGCTGTTTTTT. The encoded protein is CASRSGRNTGELFF.

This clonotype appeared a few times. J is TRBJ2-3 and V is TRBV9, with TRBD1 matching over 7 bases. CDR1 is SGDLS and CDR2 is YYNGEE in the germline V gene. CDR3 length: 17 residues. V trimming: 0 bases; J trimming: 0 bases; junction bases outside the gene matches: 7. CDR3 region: CASSVAGGQISTDTQYF. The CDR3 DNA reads TGTGCCAGCAGCGTAGCTGGGGGACAGATTAGCACAGATACGCAGTATTTT.

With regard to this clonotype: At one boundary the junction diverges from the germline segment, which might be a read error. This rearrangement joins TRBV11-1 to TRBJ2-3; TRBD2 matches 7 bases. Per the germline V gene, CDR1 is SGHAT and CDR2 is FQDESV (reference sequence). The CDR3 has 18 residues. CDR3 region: CASSFHASGTSSIDTQYF. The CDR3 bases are TGTGCCAGCAGCTTCCATGCTAGCGGAACATCTAGCATAGATACGCAGTATTTT.

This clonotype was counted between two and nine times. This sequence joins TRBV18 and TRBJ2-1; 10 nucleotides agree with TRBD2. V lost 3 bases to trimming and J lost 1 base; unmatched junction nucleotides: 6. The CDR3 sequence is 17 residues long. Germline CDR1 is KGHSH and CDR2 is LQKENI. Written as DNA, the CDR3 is TGTGCCAGCTCACCCCCGGGTAGCGGGAGGTCCTACAATGAGCAGTTCTTC. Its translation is CASSPPGSGRSYNEQFF.

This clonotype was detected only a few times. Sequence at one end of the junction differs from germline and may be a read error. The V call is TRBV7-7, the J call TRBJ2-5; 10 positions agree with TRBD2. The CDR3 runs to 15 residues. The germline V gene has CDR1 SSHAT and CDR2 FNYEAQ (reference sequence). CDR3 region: CASSLALAGVETQYF. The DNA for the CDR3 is TGTGCTAGCAGCTTAGCGCTAGCGGGAGTAGAGACCCAGTACTTC.

CDR3 nucleotides: TGTGCCAGTAGTATAGGAATAGGTTGGAACACTGAAGCTTTCTTT. Translating gives CASSIGIGWNTEAFF. This chain links TRBV19 with TRBJ1-1; D unclear. V was cut by 1 base and J by 1 base, with 10 bases left in between. The CDR3 sequence is 15 residues long. Per the germline V gene, CDR1 is LNHDA and CDR2 is SQIVND (reference sequence).

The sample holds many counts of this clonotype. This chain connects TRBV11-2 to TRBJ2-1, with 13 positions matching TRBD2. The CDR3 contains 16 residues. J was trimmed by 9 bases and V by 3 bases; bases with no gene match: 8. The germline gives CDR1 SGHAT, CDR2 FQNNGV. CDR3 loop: CASSLDGLAGVGEQFF. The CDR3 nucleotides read TGTGCCAGCAGCTTGGACGGACTAGCGGGAGTAGGTGAGCAGTTCTTC.

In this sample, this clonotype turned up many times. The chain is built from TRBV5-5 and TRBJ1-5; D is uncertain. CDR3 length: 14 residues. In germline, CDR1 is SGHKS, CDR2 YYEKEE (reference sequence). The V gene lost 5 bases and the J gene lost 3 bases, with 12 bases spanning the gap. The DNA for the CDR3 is TGTGCCAGCAGTATTCACAGAAACAATCAGCCCCAGCATTTT. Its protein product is CASSIHRNNQPQHF.

The CDR3 reads CASTLTSGGAKNIQYF. In DNA, the CDR3 is TGTGCCAGCACTCTAACTAGCGGGGGGGCCAAAAACATTCAGTACTTC. The genes are TRBV28 and TRBJ2-4; 12 bases are shared with TRBD2. J gave up 1 base and V 7 bases, and 5 bases lay outside the gene matches. The CDR3 spans 16 residues. CDR1 is MDHEN and CDR2 is SYDVKM in the germline V gene.

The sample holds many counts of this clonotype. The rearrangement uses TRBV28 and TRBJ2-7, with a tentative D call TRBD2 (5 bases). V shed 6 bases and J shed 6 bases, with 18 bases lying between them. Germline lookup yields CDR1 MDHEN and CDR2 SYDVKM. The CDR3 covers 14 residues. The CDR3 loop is CASSPTILPREQYF. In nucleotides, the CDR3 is TGTGCCAGCAGCCCGACTATCTTACCTCGCGAGCAGTACTTC.

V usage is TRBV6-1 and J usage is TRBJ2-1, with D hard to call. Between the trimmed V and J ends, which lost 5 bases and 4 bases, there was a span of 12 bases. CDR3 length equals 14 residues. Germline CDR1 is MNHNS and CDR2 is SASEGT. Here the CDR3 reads CASSIDPAYNEQFF. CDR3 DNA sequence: TGTGCCAGCAGTATCGACCCGGCTTACAATGAGCAGTTCTTC.

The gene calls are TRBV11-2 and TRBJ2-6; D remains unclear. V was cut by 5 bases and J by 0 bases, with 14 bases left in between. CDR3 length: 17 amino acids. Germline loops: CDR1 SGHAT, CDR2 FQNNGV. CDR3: CASSPLSRLSGANVLTF. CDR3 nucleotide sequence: TGTGCCAGCAGCCCACTCTCGCGCCTCTCTGGGGCCAACGTCCTGACTTTC.

CDR3 sequence reads: CASRGGGTGTYNEQFF. CDR3 in DNA: TGTGCCAGCAGAGGGGGTGGGACAGGCACATACAATGAGCAGTTCTTC. The rearrangement links TRBV2 to TRBJ2-1; 8 nucleotides agree with TRBD1. This CDR3 spans 16 amino acids. The junction had 11 bases not matched to a gene; V was cut back by 6 bases and J by 4 bases. CDR1 is SNHLY, CDR2 FYNNEI, per germline.

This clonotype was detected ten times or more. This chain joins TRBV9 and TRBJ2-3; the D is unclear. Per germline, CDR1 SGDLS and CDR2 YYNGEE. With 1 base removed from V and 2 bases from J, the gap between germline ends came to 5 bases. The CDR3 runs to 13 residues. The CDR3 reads CASSVSITDTQYF. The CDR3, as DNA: TGTGCCAGCAGCGTATCTATCACAGATACGCAGTATTTT.

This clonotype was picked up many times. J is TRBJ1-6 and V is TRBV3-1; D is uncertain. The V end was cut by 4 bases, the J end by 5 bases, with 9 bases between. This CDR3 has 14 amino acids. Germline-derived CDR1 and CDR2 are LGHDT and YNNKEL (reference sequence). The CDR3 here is CASSPWSHNSPLHF. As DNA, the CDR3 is TGTGCCAGCAGCCCTTGGAGCCATAATTCACCCCTCCACTTT.

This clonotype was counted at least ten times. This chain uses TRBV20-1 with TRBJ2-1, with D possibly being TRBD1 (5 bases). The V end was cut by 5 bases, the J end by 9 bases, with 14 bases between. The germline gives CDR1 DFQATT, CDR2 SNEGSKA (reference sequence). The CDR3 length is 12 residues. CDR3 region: CSAPTQGGEQFF. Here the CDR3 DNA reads TGCAGTGCTCCAACTCAGGGCGGTGAGCAGTTCTTC.